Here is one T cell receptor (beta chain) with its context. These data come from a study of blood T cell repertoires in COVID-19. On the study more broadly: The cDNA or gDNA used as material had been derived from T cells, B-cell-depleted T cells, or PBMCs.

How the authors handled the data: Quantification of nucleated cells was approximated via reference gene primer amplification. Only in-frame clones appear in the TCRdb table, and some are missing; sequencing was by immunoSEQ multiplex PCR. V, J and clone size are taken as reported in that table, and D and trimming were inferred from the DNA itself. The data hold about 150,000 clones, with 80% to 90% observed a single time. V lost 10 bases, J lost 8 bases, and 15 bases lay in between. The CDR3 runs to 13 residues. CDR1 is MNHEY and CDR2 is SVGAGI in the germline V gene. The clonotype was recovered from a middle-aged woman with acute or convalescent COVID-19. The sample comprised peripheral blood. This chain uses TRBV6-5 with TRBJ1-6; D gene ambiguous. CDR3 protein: CATRSEDYSPLHF. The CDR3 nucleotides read TGTGCCACCAGGTCGGAGGACTATTCACCCCTCCACTTT.